These T cell receptor beta chains were read from a single sample in a study of cytomegalovirus exposure and HLA in healthy donors. TCRdb keeps only in-frame clones here, not all; method: immunoSEQ multiplex PCR. This sample has about 150,000 clones; 80% to 95% occur once, and the top ten carry under 0.8%. Material: PBMCs. The source of these receptors is a man between 18 and 29 years old in good health and CMV-seronegative. Both conserved end residues are part of each CDR3. The order of the fields is D gene, clone size, V gene, J gene, CDR3 protein, CDR3 DNA. A D gene is named only where the DNA matches it firmly. The size of a clone is reported for some rows only, either as once, few or many, or as a class for expanded clones.

D gene: .; clone size: .; V gene: TRBV7-2; J gene: TRBJ1-2; CDR3 protein: CASSLDRSPNYGYTF; CDR3 DNA: TGTGCCAGCAGCTTAGACAGGTCGCCTAACTATGGCTACACCTTC
D gene: .; clone size: .; V gene: TRBV11-3; J gene: TRBJ2-3; CDR3 protein: CASSLEGGGVFDTQYF; CDR3 DNA: TGTGCCAGCAGCTTAGAGGGGGGAGGAGTGTTCGATACGCAGTATTTT
D gene: .; clone size: .; V gene: TRBV5-1; J gene: TRBJ1-5; CDR3 protein: CASSDDQGLNQPQHF; CDR3 DNA: TGCGCCAGCAGCGATGATCAGGGTCTCAATCAGCCCCAGCATTTT
D gene: .; clone size: .; V gene: TRBV6-6; J gene: TRBJ2-2; CDR3 protein: CASRGGGDTGELFF; CDR3 DNA: TGTGCCAGCAGGGGAGGGGGAGACACCGGGGAGCTGTTTTTT
D gene: TRBD1; clone size: .; V gene: TRBV6-4; J gene: TRBJ2-2; CDR3 protein: CASSDETGGKTGELFF; CDR3 DNA: TGTGCCAGCAGTGACGAGACAGGGGGCAAGACCGGGGAGCTGTTTTTT
D gene: .; clone size: .; V gene: TRBV12-5; J gene: TRBJ1-3; CDR3 protein: CASGSGGNTIYF; CDR3 DNA: TGTGCTAGTGGTTCGGGAGGAAACACCATATATTTT
D gene: .; clone size: .; V gene: TRBV6-5; J gene: TRBJ2-1; CDR3 protein: CASIDRSLNEQFF; CDR3 DNA: TGTGCCAGCATTGACAGGTCCCTCAATGAGCAGTTCTTC
D gene: TRBD1; clone size: .; V gene: TRBV2; J gene: TRBJ2-7; CDR3 protein: CASRTGGDEQYF; CDR3 DNA: TGTGCCAGCAGGACAGGGGGAGACGAGCAGTACTTC
D gene: .; clone size: .; V gene: TRBV11-2; J gene: TRBJ2-3; CDR3 protein: CASSLDAGGVSTDTQYF; CDR3 DNA: TGTGCCAGCAGCTTAGATGCGGGCGGGGTAAGCACAGATACGCAGTATTTT
D gene: TRBD2; clone size: .; V gene: TRBV4-2; J gene: TRBJ2-3; CDR3 protein: CASSQDAGLAGSSTDTQYF; CDR3 DNA: TGTGCCAGCAGCCAAGATGCCGGACTAGCGGGGTCTAGCACAGATACGCAGTATTTT
D gene: TRBD2; clone size: .; V gene: TRBV25-1; J gene: TRBJ2-2; CDR3 protein: CASSGGLAGDTGELFF; CDR3 DNA: TGTGCCAGCAGTGGGGGACTAGCGGGAGACACCGGGGAGCTGTTTTTT
D gene: .; clone size: .; V gene: TRBV27; J gene: TRBJ2-2; CDR3 protein: CASSLKQGWTGELFF; CDR3 DNA: TGTGCCAGCAGTTTAAAACAGGGTTGGACCGGGGAGCTGTTTTTT
D gene: TRBD2; clone size: .; V gene: TRBV10-1; J gene: TRBJ2-1; CDR3 protein: CASSDSGGPYNEQFF; CDR3 DNA: TGCGCCAGCAGTGATAGCGGGGGCCCCTACAATGAGCAGTTCTTC
D gene: TRBD1; clone size: few; V gene: TRBV27; J gene: TRBJ1-2; CDR3 protein: CASSLRTGAYGYTF; CDR3 DNA: TGTGCCAGCAGTTTGCGGACAGGGGCCTATGGCTACACCTTC
D gene: TRBD1; clone size: .; V gene: TRBV11-2; J gene: TRBJ1-2; CDR3 protein: CASSFLGTGGNGYTF; CDR3 DNA: TGTGCCAGCAGCTTTTTGGGGACAGGGGGCAATGGCTACACCTTC
D gene: .; clone size: .; V gene: TRBV30; J gene: TRBJ1-1; CDR3 protein: CASARGTEAFF; CDR3 DNA: TGTGCCTCGGCCCGGGGGACTGAAGCTTTCTTT
D gene: TRBD2; clone size: .; V gene: TRBV11-1; J gene: TRBJ2-1; CDR3 protein: CASSSILAGAYNEQFF; CDR3 DNA: TGTGCCAGCAGCTCGATCCTAGCGGGGGCCTACAATGAGCAGTTCTTC